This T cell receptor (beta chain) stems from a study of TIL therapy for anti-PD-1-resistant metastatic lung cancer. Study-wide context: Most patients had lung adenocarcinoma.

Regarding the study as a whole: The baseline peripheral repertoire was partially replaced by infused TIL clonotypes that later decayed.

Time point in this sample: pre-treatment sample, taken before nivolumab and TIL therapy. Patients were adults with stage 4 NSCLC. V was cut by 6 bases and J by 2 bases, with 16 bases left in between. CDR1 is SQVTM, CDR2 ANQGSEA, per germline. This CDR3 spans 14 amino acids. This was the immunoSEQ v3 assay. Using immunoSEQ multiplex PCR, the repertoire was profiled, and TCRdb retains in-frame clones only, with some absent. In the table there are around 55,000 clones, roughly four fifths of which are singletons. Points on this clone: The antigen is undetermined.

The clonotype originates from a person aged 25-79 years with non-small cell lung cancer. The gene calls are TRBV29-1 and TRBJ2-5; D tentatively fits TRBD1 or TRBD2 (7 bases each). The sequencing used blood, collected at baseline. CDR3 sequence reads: CSVPGTAGQETQYF. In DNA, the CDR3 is TGCAGCGTCCCCGGGACAGCGGGGCAAGAGACCCAGTACTTC.